The 32 T cell receptor beta chains reported below all come from one sample, sequenced in a study of cytomegalovirus exposure and HLA in healthy donors. It was with 60 Vbeta and 13 Jbeta primers that the PCR ran. TCRdb's copy holds only in-frame clones and misses some; the assay was immunoSEQ multiplex PCR. In total, the table holds just over 80,000 clones. The sequencing input was PBMCs. The receptors shown here come from a woman in her twenties or thirties in good health and CMV-seronegative.

The CDR3 protein is CASSESLLLAANEQFF. The CDR3 nucleotides read TGTGCCAGCAGTGAAAGCCTCCTACTAGCGGCCAATGAGCAGTTCTTC. The V and J genes are TRBV2 and TRBJ2-1; 8 bases map to TRBD2. The V gene end was trimmed by 2 bases and the J gene end by 6 bases; junction bases not matched to a gene: 9. Germline V gene sequence: CDR1 SNHLY, CDR2 FYNNEI. The CDR3 totals 16 residues.

This sequence joins TRBV7-2 and TRBJ2-3; the match to TRBD2 covers 10 bases. J was trimmed by 0 bases and V by 2 bases; bases with no gene match: 8. Germline assignment: CDR1 SGHTA and CDR2 FQGNSA. The CDR3 has 18 residues. The CDR3: CASSLRFTSGISTDTQYF. CDR3 DNA: TGTGCCAGCAGCTTAAGGTTCACTAGCGGGATTAGCACAGATACGCAGTATTTT.

CDR3 sequence (DNA): TGCGCCAGCAGCCAAATGCCCGCTAGCGGGAGTTTCTACGAGCAGTACTTC. Translated, it gives CASSQMPASGSFYEQYF. V gene TRBV4-1 combines with J gene TRBJ2-7; 10 bases align to TRBD2. J lost 3 bases, V lost 2 bases, and 10 bases had no gene match. Germline-derived CDR1 and CDR2 are MGHRA and YSYEKL. The CDR3 loop spans 17 amino acids.

The V call is TRBV27, the J call TRBJ1-5; D ambiguous. Trimming took 6 bases from V and 2 from J, leaving 8 bases between them. Germline CDR1 reads MNHEY; CDR2 reads SMNVEV (reference sequence). The CDR3 has 13 residues. CDR3 DNA sequence: TGTGCCAGCAGCTCGGTCGGCAATCAGCCCCAGCATTTT. This sequence encodes CASSSVGNQPQHF.

The J gene is TRBJ1-5, the V gene TRBV6-1; D is uncertain. In germline, CDR1 is MNHNS, CDR2 SASEGT. V lost 2 bases, J lost 3 bases, and 11 bases lay in between. CDR3 length: 15 amino acids. The CDR3 is CASSEFSPPNQPQHF. DNA of the CDR3: TGTGCCAGCAGTGAATTTTCTCCCCCCAATCAGCCCCAGCATTTT.

The gene calls are TRBV15 and TRBJ2-7; 13 bases fit TRBD2. Losses at the gene ends were 4 bases for V and 7 bases for J; bases not matched to a gene: 7. The CDR3 is 15 amino acids. Germline values: CDR1 LNHNV, CDR2 YYDKDF (reference sequence). The CDR3 bases are TGTGCCACCAGCACAGGACTAGCGGGAGTCAAAGAGCAGTACTTC. It yields the protein CATSTGLAGVKEQYF.

Written as DNA, the CDR3 is TGTGCCAGCAGCCCGGGGACGGGGAGGAGCACTGAAGCTTTCTTT. Translating gives CASSPGTGRSTEAFF. This chain links TRBV11-2 with TRBJ1-1; D might be TRBD1 (5 bases). The V end lost 5 bases, the J end lost 4 bases, and 17 bases lay between the germline ends. The CDR3 loop spans 15 amino acids. Germline CDR1 and CDR2: SGHAT and FQNNGV.

The CDR3 bases are TGTGCCAGTAGTAGCCGGGACAGGGGTTCTGGCTACACCTTC. Its protein product is CASSSRDRGSGYTF. The chain is built from TRBV19 and TRBJ1-2; 10 bases fit TRBD1. V lost 4 bases and J lost 7; bases outside the gene matches: 6. Germline-derived CDR1 and CDR2 are LNHDA and SQIVND (reference sequence). CDR3 size: 14 residues.

This chain uses TRBV4-2 with TRBJ1-2; 7 bases line up with TRBD1. This CDR3 spans 13 amino acids. CDR1 and CDR2 (germline): LGHNA, YNFKEQ. The V segment lost 4 bases and the J segment 4 bases; nucleotides outside the gene matches: 3. The CDR3: CASSPGDSYGYTF. The DNA of the CDR3 is TGTGCCAGCAGCCCCGGGGACAGCTATGGCTACACCTTC.

This rearrangement joins TRBV28 to TRBJ1-4; D is undetermined. This CDR3 contains 15 residues. V lost 2 bases and J 4 bases, leaving 11 bases between the germline ends. Germline V lookup: CDR1 MDHEN, CDR2 SYDVKM. The CDR3 DNA follows: TGTGCCAGCAGTTTAGCGGGCGCGAGTAATGAAAAACTGTTTTTT. Its protein is CASSLAGASNEKLFF.

The J gene is TRBJ1-2, the V gene TRBV29-1; 7 bases map to TRBD1. The CDR3 covers 13 residues. The ends lost 2 bases at V and 1 base at J; junction bases unmatched: 1. Per the germline V gene, CDR1 is SQVTM and CDR2 is ANQGSEA. The CDR3: CSVETGDNYGYTF. CDR3 nucleotide sequence: TGCAGCGTTGAAACAGGGGATAACTATGGCTACACCTTC.

V gene TRBV5-1 combines with J gene TRBJ2-7; 10 bases are shared with TRBD1. The junction had 10 bases not matched to a gene; V was cut back by 7 bases and J by 3 bases. This CDR3 is built from 15 residues. Germline V gene data show CDR1 as SGHRS and CDR2 as YFSETQ. CDR3 DNA sequence: TGCGCCAGCTCCAACGACAGGGGGCCTGTCTACGAGCAGTACTTC. Residues: CASSNDRGPVYEQYF.

The chain joins TRBV5-6 to TRBJ1-1; 7 bases fit TRBD1. The CDR3 has 13 amino acids. The germline V gene encodes CDR1 SGHDT and CDR2 YYEEEE. The trim removed 0 bases at V and 4 bases at J, leaving 0 bases unmatched. The CDR3 nucleotides read TGTGCCAGCAGCTTGGACAGGGGCACTGAAGCTTTCTTT. Amino acid sequence: CASSLDRGTEAFF. Filled out from reference TRBV5-6 and TRBJ1-1, the complete variable domain reads DAGVTQSPTHLIKTRGQQVTLRCSPKSGHDTVSWYQQALGQGPQFIFQYYEEEERQRGNFPDRFSGHQFPNYSSELNVNALLLGDSALYLCASSLDRGTEAFFGQGTRLTVV.

The gene calls are TRBV19 and TRBJ2-5, with TRBD1 identical over 11 bases. This CDR3 spans 16 amino acids. Germline lookup yields CDR1 LNHDA and CDR2 SQIVND (reference sequence). V was clipped by 4 bases and J by 4 bases; unmatched bases: 8. The CDR3 region is CASSSYGQGAGETQYF. Written as DNA, the CDR3 is TGTGCCAGTAGTAGTTACGGACAGGGGGCTGGAGAGACCCAGTACTTC. Full variable domain (outside the CDR3, taken from reference TRBV19 and TRBJ2-5): DGGITQSPKYLFRKEGQNVTLSCEQNLNHDAMYWYRQDPGQGLRLIYYSQIVNDFQKGDIAEGYSVSREKKESFPLTVTSAQKNPTAFYLCASSSYGQGAGETQYFGPGTRLLVL.

The V and J genes are TRBV19 and TRBJ1-6; 9 bases match TRBD1. The junction had 5 bases not matched to a gene; V was cut back by 6 bases and J by 8 bases. Looked up from germline, CDR1 is LNHDA and CDR2 is SQIVND (reference sequence). The CDR3 sequence is 14 residues long. The DNA for the CDR3 is TGTGCCAGTAGGATACAGGGGGCCGATTCACCCCTCCACTTT. Amino acids: CASRIQGADSPLHF.

As regards this clone: At one end, the junction sequence differs from germline, possibly due to a read error. This sequence joins TRBV30 and TRBJ1-6; the D gene is possibly TRBD1 (6 bases). The CDR3 runs 15 residues. Germline V gene lookup returns CDR1 GTSNPN and CDR2 SVGIG (reference sequence). The chain's CDR3 is CAGSQGKSYNSPLHF. For the CDR3, the DNA is TGTGCCGGGAGTCAGGGGAAGTCCTATAATTCACCCCTCCACTTT.

This chain uses TRBV4-1 with TRBJ2-1; TRBD1 agrees at 8 bases. CDR3 size: 14 residues. CDR1 MGHRA and CDR2 YSYEKL come from the germline V gene. The ends lost 4 bases at V and 8 bases at J; junction bases unmatched: 7. Here the CDR3 reads CASSPDRVSDEQFF. As DNA, the CDR3 is TGCGCCAGCAGCCCGGACAGGGTGAGCGATGAGCAGTTCTTC.

J is TRBJ1-3 and V is TRBV6-1, with D perhaps matching TRBD1 (6 bases). The CDR3 consists of 14 residues. Germline-derived CDR1 and CDR2 are MNHNS and SASEGT. V was cut by 4 bases and J by 5 bases, with 12 bases left in between. DNA of the CDR3: TGTGCCAGCAGTGTAACCGGGACAAGAAACACCATATATTTT. Encoded protein: CASSVTGTRNTIYF.

The CDR3 DNA reads as TGTGCCAGCAGTGCCACGCCCGGGACACCCACTGAAGCTTTCTTT. This sequence encodes CASSATPGTPTEAFF. This chain joins TRBV6-1 and TRBJ1-1; D may be TRBD1 (6 bases). Per germline, CDR1 MNHNS and CDR2 SASEGT. The CDR3 extends over 15 amino acids. The V end lost 4 bases, the J end lost 4 bases, and 16 bases lay between the germline ends.

The rearrangement uses TRBV5-1 and TRBJ2-2; D call uncertain. The CDR3 contains 13 residues. Per the germline V gene, CDR1 is SGHRS and CDR2 is YFSETQ. Trimming removed 4 bases at V and 4 bases at J, with 8 bases between. CDR3 region: CASSPLLTGELFF. The CDR3 nucleotides read TGCGCCAGCAGCCCTCTACTCACCGGGGAGCTGTTTTTT.

The chain has TRBV5-1 and TRBJ2-3, with 9 bases identical to TRBD2. Unmatched junction bases numbered 11, after V lost 4 bases and J lost 8 bases. The germline CDR1 and CDR2 sequences are SGHRS and YFSETQ. This CDR3 is built from 15 residues. The DNA for the CDR3 is TGCGCCAGCAGCACCAGCGGGGGGTTCCAGGGTACGCAGTATTTT. Translation gives CASSTSGGFQGTQYF.

V and J are TRBV6-6 and TRBJ1-6; a weak D match, TRBD1 (6 bases). CDR3 size: 14 residues. V was clipped by 6 bases and J by 9 bases, with 15 bases between them. CDR1 and CDR2 (germline): MNHNY, SVGAGI (reference sequence). CDR3 in amino acids: CASRQQGQGSPLHF. In nucleotides, the CDR3 is TGTGCCAGCAGGCAACAGGGTCAGGGTTCACCCCTCCACTTT.

V gene TRBV7-9 combines with J gene TRBJ2-2; 8 nucleotides align to TRBD2. Trimming cost V 4 bases and J 1 base; bases outside gene matches: 5. The CDR3 is 16 residues long. Germline CDR1 SEHNR, CDR2 FQNEAQ (reference sequence). The CDR3 DNA reads as TGTGCCAGCAGCTCGCCGGGACTAGGGAACACCGGGGAGCTGTTTTTT. It encodes CASSSPGLGNTGELFF. Complete variable domain (other parts from reference TRBV7-9 and TRBJ2-2): DTGVSQNPRHKITKRGQNVTFRCDPISEHNRLYWYRQTLGQGPEFLTYFQNEAQLEKSRLLSDRFSAERPKGSFSTLEIQRTEQGDSAMYLCASSSPGLGNTGELFFGEGSRLTVL.

The chain has TRBV6-1 and TRBJ2-7; 7 positions match TRBD2. With 7 bases clipped from V and 4 bases from J, the junction kept 13 bases outside the gene matches. The CDR3 totals 15 residues. Germline CDR1 is MNHNS and CDR2 is SASEGT. This CDR3 reads CASTTRGAGKYEQYF. As DNA, the CDR3 is TGTGCCAGCACTACCCGAGGAGCGGGAAAATACGAGCAGTACTTC.

This chain links TRBV30 with TRBJ2-3; tentatively, D is TRBD2 (6 bases). In germline, CDR1 is GTSNPN, CDR2 SVGIG (reference sequence). The germline V and J ends were trimmed by 2 bases and 2 bases, with 11 bases remaining between them. The length of the CDR3 is 14 residues. CDR3 loop: CAWSMRGTTDTQYF. CDR3 nucleotides: TGTGCCTGGAGTATGCGGGGTACCACAGATACGCAGTATTTT.

The genes are TRBV6-1 and TRBJ2-7; D is undetermined. CDR3 length: 15 amino acids. V was cut by 2 bases and J by 0 bases, with 11 bases left in between. CDR1 is MNHNS and CDR2 is SASEGT in the germline V gene. DNA for the CDR3: TGTGCCAGCAGTGAATTACTACGGAGCTCCTACGAGCAGTACTTC. Protein: CASSELLRSSYEQYF.

The chain links TRBV4-2 to TRBJ1-1, with TRBD1 identical over 12 bases. V was clipped by 0 bases and J by 11 bases; unmatched bases: 22. CDR3 length: 20 residues. Germline V gives CDR1 LGHNA, CDR2 YNFKEQ. The CDR3 DNA is TGTGCCAGCAGCCAAGAAGATGTTCGCGGGTCTGGGACAGGGGGCCGGTCGGCTTTCTTT. It encodes CASSQEDVRGSGTGGRSAFF.

The chain is built from TRBV6-5 and TRBJ2-2; possible D gene TRBD1, 6 bases. Trimming stripped 5 bases from V and 4 bases from J, with 11 bases between. Germline-derived CDR1 and CDR2 are MNHEY and SVGAGI. There are 14 residues in the CDR3. The CDR3 coding sequence is TGTGCCAGCAGTCCTGACAGGCGCACCGGGGAGCTGTTTTTT. Its protein product is CASSPDRRTGELFF.

The chain employs TRBV7-8 and TRBJ2-1; 14 positions match TRBD2. The CDR3 is made up of 15 amino acids. V lost 5 bases and J lost 9; bases outside the gene matches: 6. Per germline, CDR1 SGHVS and CDR2 FQNEAQ. The CDR3 loop reads CASSATSGRAVEQFF. The CDR3 bases are TGTGCCAGCAGCGCGACTAGCGGGAGGGCCGTTGAGCAGTTCTTC.

The rearrangement joins TRBV7-9 to TRBJ1-1; D is perhaps TRBD1 (5 bases). Germline assignment: CDR1 SEHNR and CDR2 FQNEAQ (reference sequence). With 1 base removed from V and 6 bases from J, the gap between germline ends came to 15 bases. The CDR3 has 15 residues. The DNA of the CDR3 is TGTGCCAGCAGCTTAGTTGGGCAGGGTGGCGCTGAAGCTTTCTTT. It codes for CASSLVGQGGAEAFF.

This rearrangement joins TRBV5-1 to TRBJ1-4; TRBD1 is a possible D gene (5 bases). The CDR3 loop spans 15 amino acids. Germline V gene data show CDR1 as SGHRS and CDR2 as YFSETQ. The V end lost 0 bases, the J end lost 4 bases, and 10 bases lay between the germline ends. CDR3 nucleotides: TGCGCCAGCAGCTTGGCCCAGGGCAGTAATGAAAAACTGTTTTTT. Translating gives CASSLAQGSNEKLFF.

Written as DNA, the CDR3 is TGTGCCTGGGGTCCCCAAGCGGGAGGTAAAGATACGCAGTATTTT. Amino acid sequence: CAWGPQAGGKDTQYF. This chain connects TRBV30 to TRBJ2-3, with 9 nucleotides matching TRBD2. The trim removed 5 bases at V and 5 bases at J, leaving 11 bases unmatched. CDR1 is GTSNPN, CDR2 SVGIG, per germline (reference sequence). This CDR3 has 15 amino acids.